What follows are 16 T cell receptor beta chains derived from one specimen sequenced in a study of blood T cells in healthy people across ages. Primers used in a second PCR of roughly 6 to 11 cycles were a sample-barcoded 5' primer and a J-beta primer mix. MiXCR was run by TCRdb on the 5' RACE reads, yielding one entry per CDR3 protein. The sample shows about 1.8 million distinct CDR3 sequences, around half of them seen only once. Material for sequencing was blood. The receptors stem from a woman between 40 and 55 years old in good health.

The rearrangement joins TRBV28 to TRBJ2-7; 7 bases align to TRBD1. V gave up 6 bases and J gave up 2 bases; unmatched junction bases: 7. The CDR3 is 14 amino acids. The V gene's germline CDR1 is MDHEN and CDR2 SYDVKM. The CDR3 nucleotides read TGTGCCAGCAGGTCCGGGACAGCGCCCTACGAGCAGTACTTC. It encodes CASRSGTAPYEQYF.

The V gene is TRBV6-5, the J gene TRBJ1-5; D is unclear. This CDR3 comprises 14 residues. Per germline, CDR1 MNHEY and CDR2 SVGAGI. Trimming left V 7 bases short and J 6 bases short, with 16 bases between. This CDR3 is CASTLGPGVQPQHF. The CDR3, as DNA: TGTGCCAGCACCCTAGGCCCCGGTGTTCAGCCCCAGCATTTT.

This clonotype has just a few counts. This sequence joins TRBV28 and TRBJ2-1; 9 nucleotides match TRBD1. With 8 bases clipped from V and 7 bases from J, the junction kept 9 bases outside the gene matches. CDR3 length equals 14 residues. Germline CDR1 and CDR2: MDHEN and SYDVKM. The CDR3 coding sequence is TGTGCCAGCTTGGGGGGACAGGGAGTGAATGAGCAGTTCTTC. Its protein is CASLGGQGVNEQFF.

This clonotype was seen a single time. The chain carries TRBV10-3 and TRBJ1-2; 10 bases are shared with TRBD1. Unmatched junction bases numbered 12, after V lost 7 bases and J lost 7 bases. The CDR3 contains 15 residues. The germline V gene has CDR1 ENHRY and CDR2 SYGVKD. DNA for the CDR3: TGTGCCATCACTATGGGATCTTGGGACAGGGGTGGCTACACCTTC. This sequence encodes CAITMGSWDRGGYTF.

This clonotype was recorded a few times. This chain links TRBV4-2 with TRBJ2-3; TRBD2 might be the D (7 bases). CDR3 length: 15 residues. Germline CDR1 is LGHNA and CDR2 is YNFKEQ. V dropped 4 bases and J dropped 5 bases, with 16 bases sitting between them. In DNA, the CDR3 is TGTGCCAGCAGCCGAACTAGCGCGGGACAAGATACGCAGTATTTT. This gives the protein CASSRTSAGQDTQYF.

This clonotype was seen more than once but under ten times. V and J are TRBV11-2 and TRBJ2-5; D not certain. The CDR3 contains 13 residues. The V gene lost 7 bases and the J gene lost 2 bases, with 11 bases spanning the gap. In germline, CDR1 is SGHAT, CDR2 FQNNGV. The CDR3 region is CASTLGVQETQYF. CDR3 bases: TGTGCCAGCACCCTTGGCGTACAAGAGACCCAGTACTTC. Full variable domain (outside the CDR3, taken from reference TRBV11-2 and TRBJ2-5): EAGVAQSPRYKIIEKRQSVAFWCNPISGHATLYWYQQILGQGPKLLIQFQNNGVVDDSQLPKDRFSAERLKGVDSTLKIQPAKLEDSAVYLCASTLGVQETQYFGPGTRLLVL.

The chain combines TRBV5-1 with TRBJ1-2; 8 bases fit TRBD1. CDR1 is SGHRS, CDR2 YFSETQ, per germline. Trimming removed 4 bases from V and 6 bases from J; junction bases left unmatched: 11. The CDR3 runs to 15 residues. The CDR3 DNA sequence: TGCGCCAGCAGCCACGGACAGGGAGACCCCCATGGCTACACCTTC. This gives the protein CASSHGQGDPHGYTF.

This clonotype was observed once. CDR3 DNA: TGTGCCAGCAGCTTAGATGTCCAGGGGATAAGGCCCCAGCATTTT. Protein: CASSLDVQGIRPQHF. The chain has TRBV7-2 and TRBJ1-5, with a weak D call TRBD1 (6 bases). The V end was cut by 1 base, the J end by 9 bases, with 16 bases between. CDR3 length: 15 amino acids. The germline CDR1 and CDR2 sequences are SGHTA and FQGNSA.

The gene calls are TRBV4-3 and TRBJ2-6; D is possibly TRBD1 (6 bases). Germline assignment: CDR1 LGHNA and CDR2 YSLEER. The CDR3 sequence is 16 residues long. The germline V and J ends were trimmed by 3 bases and 1 base, with 10 bases remaining between them. CDR3 DNA: TGCGCCAGCAGCCAGGACAGCCGATCTGGGGCCAACGTCCTGACTTTC. Residues: CASSQDSRSGANVLTF.

Points on this clonotype: One junction end disagrees with the germline gene, perhaps due to a read error. The chain joins TRBV7-9 to TRBJ2-1; 8 nucleotides line up with TRBD1. This CDR3 comprises 15 residues. The germline V gene encodes CDR1 SEHNR and CDR2 FQNEAQ (reference sequence). The CDR3 region has the DNA TGTGTCAGCAGCTTAGGACAGGGAAGTTTAAATGAGCAGTTCTTC. Residues: CVSSLGQGSLNEQFF.

This clonotype was observed once. V is TRBV4-2 and J is TRBJ2-7, with TRBD1 identical over 7 bases. This CDR3 has 14 amino acids. Germline-derived CDR1 and CDR2 are LGHNA and YNFKEQ. J lost 4 bases, V lost 2 bases, and 5 bases had no gene match. The CDR3 DNA reads as TGTGCCAGCAGCCAAAGTGGCAGGGGGTACGAGCAGTACTTC. Translating it yields CASSQSGRGYEQYF.

The genes are TRBV5-6 and TRBJ2-7, with D unclear. Between the trimmed V and J ends, which lost 3 bases and 3 bases, there was a span of 16 bases. CDR3 length: 15 residues. CDR1 and CDR2 from the germline V gene are SGHDT and YYEEEE. DNA for the CDR3: TGTGCCAGCAGCTCAAACAGTGTGATATTCTACGAGCAGTACTTC. Its protein is CASSSNSVIFYEQYF.

A remark on this clonotype: One end of the junction varies from germline; a read error may be responsible. The rearrangement joins TRBV20-1 to TRBJ2-5; D unclear. Germline CDR1 DFQATT, CDR2 SNEGSKA (reference sequence). The CDR3 spans 12 residues. The CDR3 DNA reads as TGCAGTGCTGGGAAGGGTCCAGAGACCCGGTACTTC. Its translation is CSAGKGPETRYF.

The table lists this clonotype with a few counts. V usage is TRBV7-2 and J usage is TRBJ2-4; D could derive from TRBD1 or TRBD2 (5 bases each). The germline V and J ends were trimmed by 5 bases and 9 bases, with 17 bases remaining between them. The CDR3 consists of 14 residues. Germline CDR1 is SGHTA and CDR2 is FQGNSA. The CDR3 reads CASSGGTEPAIQYF. The CDR3 nucleotides read TGTGCCAGCAGCGGGGGAACAGAGCCAGCCATTCAGTACTTC.

Only one count was recorded for this clonotype. The V gene is TRBV6-1, the J gene TRBJ1-4; no clear D. The CDR3 extends over 15 amino acids. V was pared by 6 bases and J by 7 bases, with 18 bases between. Germline CDR1 and CDR2: MNHNS and SASEGT. As DNA, the CDR3 is TGTGCCAGCAGCCGAATCAGAGAAAGCGGTGAAAAACTGTTTTTT. The encoded protein is CASSRIRESGEKLFF.

In its sample, this clonotype was seen a few times. The chain has TRBV6-5 and TRBJ2-1, with 7 bases matching TRBD2. The trim removed 0 bases at V and 8 bases at J, leaving 10 bases unmatched. Looked up from germline, CDR1 is MNHEY and CDR2 is SVGAGI. The CDR3 consists of 16 residues. This CDR3 is CASSYSSGVGVHEQFF. In nucleotides, the CDR3 is TGTGCCAGCAGTTACTCCAGCGGGGTGGGGGTCCATGAGCAGTTCTTC.